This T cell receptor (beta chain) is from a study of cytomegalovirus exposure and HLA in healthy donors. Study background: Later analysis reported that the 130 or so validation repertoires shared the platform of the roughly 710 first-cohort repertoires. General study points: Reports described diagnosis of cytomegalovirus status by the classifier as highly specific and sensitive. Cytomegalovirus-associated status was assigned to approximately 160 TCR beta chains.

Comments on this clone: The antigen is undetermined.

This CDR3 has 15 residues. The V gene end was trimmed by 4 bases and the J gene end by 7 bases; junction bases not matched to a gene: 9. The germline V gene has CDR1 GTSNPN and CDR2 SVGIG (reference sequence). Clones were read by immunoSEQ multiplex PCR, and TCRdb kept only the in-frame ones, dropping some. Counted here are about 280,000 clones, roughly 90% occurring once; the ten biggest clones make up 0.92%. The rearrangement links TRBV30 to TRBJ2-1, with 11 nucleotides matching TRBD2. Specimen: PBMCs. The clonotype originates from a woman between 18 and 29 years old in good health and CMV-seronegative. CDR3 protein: CAWIFSGRARNEQFF. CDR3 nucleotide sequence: TGTGCCTGGATCTTTAGCGGGAGGGCCAGGAATGAGCAGTTCTTC.